This is a list of T cell receptor beta chains from one sample in a study of cytomegalovirus exposure and HLA in healthy donors. Repertoires were generated with immunoSEQ multiplex PCR, while TCRdb's copy carries only in-frame clones and drops some. The data show 150,000 to 200,000 clones, and the top ten clones hold 1% to 1.5%. Sequencing input: PBMCs. These receptors were obtained from a woman in her fifties or sixties in good health and CMV-seronegative. Each CDR3 is given with its conserved first and last residue. Fields, in order: J gene, CDR3 length, V gene, CDR3 protein.

>TRBJ1-3|14|TRBV7-9
CASSHDRGGNTIYF
>TRBJ2-5|14|TRBV5-1
CASRLTGVQETQYF
>TRBJ2-2|16|TRBV7-3
CASGRTGGTNTGELFF
>TRBJ2-5|16|TRBV6-6
CASSYSTPPPRETQYF
>TRBJ2-7|14|TRBV11-2
CASSHDRVAYEQYF
>TRBJ1-1|15|TRBV5-5
CASSLETGLRTEAFF
>TRBJ2-4|14|TRBV6-5
CASSGTSKGNIQYF
>TRBJ2-7|14|TRBV10-3
CAVRVGQNSYEQYF
>TRBJ1-1|16|TRBV4-2
CASSQEVRGLNTEAFF
>TRBJ1-5|15|TRBV7-9
CASSLGGTGRVPQHF
>TRBJ1-5|15|TRBV7-9
CASTTGGRGDQPQHF
>TRBJ1-1|14|TRBV7-3
CASSLGQGRSEAFF
>TRBJ2-2|16|TRBV10-1
CASSELGRTNTGELFF
>TRBJ2-3|16|TRBV2
CASSDWTGGAEDTQYF
>TRBJ2-1|15|TRBV21-1
CASSSRLAGMNEQFF
>TRBJ2-3|12|TRBV7-2
CASSSGTDTQYF
>TRBJ1-3|13|TRBV5-6
CASSAAPWNTIYF
>TRBJ1-6|15|TRBV6-6
CASSYGRGHNSPLHF
>TRBJ1-2|16|TRBV4-3
CASSQDPRDRGNGYTF
>TRBJ1-1|14|TRBV5-4
CASRRDTKNTEAFF
>TRBJ1-1|16|TRBV4-1
CASSQEVYRLDTEAFF
>TRBJ2-7|13|TRBV5-6
CASSLGGGYEQYF
>TRBJ1-2|12|TRBV19
CASSMDYYGYTF
>TRBJ2-7|15|TRBV2
CASSFPGQGFYEQYF
>TRBJ2-6|19|TRBV11-2
CASKQTAYTGGSGANVLTF
>TRBJ2-7|14|TRBV7-2
CASSLFLGAHEQYF
>TRBJ2-2|16|TRBV19
CASSLTLAGDTGELFF
>TRBJ2-3|17|TRBV9
CASSPESVAGGADTQYF
>TRBJ2-7|11|TRBV10-2
CASSRDYEQYF
>TRBJ1-3|15|TRBV6-5
CASSYSSRSGNTIYF
>TRBJ1-6|14|TRBV5-1
CASSLGQGISPLHF
>TRBJ2-3|17|TRBV9
CASSVGLAGAGTDTQYF
>TRBJ2-1|13|TRBV14
CASSPGGGGEQFF
>TRBJ2-7|15|TRBV6-5
CASSYRAGGPYEQYF